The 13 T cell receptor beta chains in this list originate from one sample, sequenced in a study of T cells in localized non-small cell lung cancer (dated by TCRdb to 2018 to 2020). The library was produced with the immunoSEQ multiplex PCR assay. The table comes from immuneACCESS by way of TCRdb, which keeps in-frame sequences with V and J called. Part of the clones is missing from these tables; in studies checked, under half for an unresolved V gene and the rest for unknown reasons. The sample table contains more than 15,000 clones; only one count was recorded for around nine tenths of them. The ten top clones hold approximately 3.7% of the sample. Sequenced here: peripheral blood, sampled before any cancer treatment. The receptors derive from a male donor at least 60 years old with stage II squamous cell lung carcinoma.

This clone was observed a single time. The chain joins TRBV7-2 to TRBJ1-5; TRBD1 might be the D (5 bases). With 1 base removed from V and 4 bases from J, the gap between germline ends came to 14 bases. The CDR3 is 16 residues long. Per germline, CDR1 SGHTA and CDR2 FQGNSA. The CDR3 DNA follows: TGTGCCAGCAGCTTAGAGGAGGGGAAATGGAATCAGCCCCAGCATTTT. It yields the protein CASSLEEGKWNQPQHF.

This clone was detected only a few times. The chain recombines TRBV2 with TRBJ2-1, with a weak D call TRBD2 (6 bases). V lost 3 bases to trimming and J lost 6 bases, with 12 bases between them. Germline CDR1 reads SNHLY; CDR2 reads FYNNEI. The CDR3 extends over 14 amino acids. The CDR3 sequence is CASSEERAGNEQFF. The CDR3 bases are TGTGCCAGCAGTGAGGAGCGGGCCGGCAATGAGCAGTTCTTC.

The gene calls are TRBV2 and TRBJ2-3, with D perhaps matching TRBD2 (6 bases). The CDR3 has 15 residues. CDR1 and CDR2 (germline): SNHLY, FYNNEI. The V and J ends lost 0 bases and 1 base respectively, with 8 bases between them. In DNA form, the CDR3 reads TGTGCCAGCAGTGAAGCGACGGGAGGCACAGATACGCAGTATTTT. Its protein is CASSEATGGTDTQYF.

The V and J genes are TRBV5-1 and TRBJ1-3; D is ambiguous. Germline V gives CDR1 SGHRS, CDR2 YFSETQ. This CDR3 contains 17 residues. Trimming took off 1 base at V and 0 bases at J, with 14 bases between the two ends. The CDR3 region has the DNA TGCGCCAGCAGCTTGAGTGGCAGGAGAAGCTCTGGAAACACCATATATTTT. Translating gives CASSLSGRRSSGNTIYF.

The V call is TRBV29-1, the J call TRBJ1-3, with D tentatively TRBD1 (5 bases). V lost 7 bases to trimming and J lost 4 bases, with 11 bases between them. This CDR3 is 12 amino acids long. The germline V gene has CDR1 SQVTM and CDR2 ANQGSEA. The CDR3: CSGAGTGNTIYF. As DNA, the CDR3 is TGCAGCGGCGCAGGGACCGGAAACACCATATATTTT.

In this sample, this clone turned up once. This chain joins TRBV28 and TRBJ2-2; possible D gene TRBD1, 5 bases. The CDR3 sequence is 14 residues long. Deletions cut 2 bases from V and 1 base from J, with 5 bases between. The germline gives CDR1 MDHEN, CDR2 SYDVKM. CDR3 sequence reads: CASSLGQNTGELFF. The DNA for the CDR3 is TGTGCCAGCAGTTTAGGACAGAACACCGGGGAGCTGTTTTTT. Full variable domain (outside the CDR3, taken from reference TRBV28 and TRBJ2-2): DVKVTQSSRYLVKRTGEKVFLECVQDMDHENMFWYRQDPGLGLRLIYFSYDVKMKEKGDIPEGYSVSREKKERFSLILESASTNQTSMYLCASSLGQNTGELFFGEGSRLTVL.

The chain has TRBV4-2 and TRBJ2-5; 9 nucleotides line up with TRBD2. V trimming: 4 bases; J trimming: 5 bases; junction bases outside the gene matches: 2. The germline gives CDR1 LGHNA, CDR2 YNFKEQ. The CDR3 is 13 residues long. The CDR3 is CASSLGLAETQYF. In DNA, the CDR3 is TGTGCCAGCAGCCTTGGACTAGCGGAGACCCAGTACTTC.

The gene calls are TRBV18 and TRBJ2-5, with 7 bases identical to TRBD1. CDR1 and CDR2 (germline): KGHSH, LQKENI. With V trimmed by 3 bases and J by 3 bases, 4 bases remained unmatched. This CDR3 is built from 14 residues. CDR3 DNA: TGTGCCAGCTCACCTACAGGGGCCGAAGAGACCCAGTACTTC. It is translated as CASSPTGAEETQYF.

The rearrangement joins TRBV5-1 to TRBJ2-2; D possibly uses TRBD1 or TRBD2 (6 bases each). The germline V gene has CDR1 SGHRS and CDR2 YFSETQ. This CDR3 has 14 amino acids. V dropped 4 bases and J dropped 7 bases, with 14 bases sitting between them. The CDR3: CASSPLGGGGELFF. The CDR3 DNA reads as TGCGCCAGCAGCCCTTTGGGGGGCGGCGGGGAGCTGTTTTTT.

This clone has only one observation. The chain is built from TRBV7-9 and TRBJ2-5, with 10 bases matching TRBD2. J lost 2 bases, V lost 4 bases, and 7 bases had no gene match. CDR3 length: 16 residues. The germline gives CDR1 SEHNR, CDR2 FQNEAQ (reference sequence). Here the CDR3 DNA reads TGTGCCAGCAGCTCGTGGACTAGCGGATCTCAAGAGACCCAGTACTTC. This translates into CASSSWTSGSQETQYF.

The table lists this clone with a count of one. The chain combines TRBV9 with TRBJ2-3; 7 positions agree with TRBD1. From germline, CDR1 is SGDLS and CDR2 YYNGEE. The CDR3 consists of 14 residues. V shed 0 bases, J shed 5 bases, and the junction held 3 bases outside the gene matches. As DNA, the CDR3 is TGTGCCAGCAGCGTAGCTTCAGGGGGAGATACGCAGTATTTT. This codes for CASSVASGGDTQYF.

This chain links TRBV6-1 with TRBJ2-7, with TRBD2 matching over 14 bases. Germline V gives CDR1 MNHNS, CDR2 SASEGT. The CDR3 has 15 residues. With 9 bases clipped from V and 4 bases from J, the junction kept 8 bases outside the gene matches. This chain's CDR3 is CASSPGTSGSYEQYF. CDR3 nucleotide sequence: TGTGCCAGTTCGCCCGGGACTAGCGGGAGTTACGAGCAGTACTTC.

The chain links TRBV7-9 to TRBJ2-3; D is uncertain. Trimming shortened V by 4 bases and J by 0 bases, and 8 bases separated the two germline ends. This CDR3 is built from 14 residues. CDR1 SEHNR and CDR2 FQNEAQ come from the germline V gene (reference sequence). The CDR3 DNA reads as TGTGCCAGCAGCTCGGGCTTTAGCACAGATACGCAGTATTTT. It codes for CASSSGFSTDTQYF.